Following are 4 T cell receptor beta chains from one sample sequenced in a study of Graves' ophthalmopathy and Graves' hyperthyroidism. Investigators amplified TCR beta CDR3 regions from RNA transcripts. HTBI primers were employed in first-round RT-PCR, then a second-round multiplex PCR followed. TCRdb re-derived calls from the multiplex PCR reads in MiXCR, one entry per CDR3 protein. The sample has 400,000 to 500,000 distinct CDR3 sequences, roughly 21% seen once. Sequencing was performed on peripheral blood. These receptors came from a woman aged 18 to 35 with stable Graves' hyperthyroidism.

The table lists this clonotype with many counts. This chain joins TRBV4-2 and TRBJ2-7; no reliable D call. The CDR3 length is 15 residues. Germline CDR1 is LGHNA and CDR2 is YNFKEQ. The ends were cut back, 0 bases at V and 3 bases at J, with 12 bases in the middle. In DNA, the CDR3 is TGTGCCAGCAGCCAAGATGTCGGTGGTTACTACGAGCAGTACTTC. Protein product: CASSQDVGGYYEQYF.

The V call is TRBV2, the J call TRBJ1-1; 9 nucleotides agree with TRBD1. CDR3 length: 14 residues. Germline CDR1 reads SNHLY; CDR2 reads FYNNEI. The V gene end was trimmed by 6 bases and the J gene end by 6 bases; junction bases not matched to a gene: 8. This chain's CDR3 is CASRGTGFSAEAFF. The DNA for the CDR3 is TGTGCCAGCAGGGGGACAGGGTTTAGCGCTGAAGCTTTCTTT.

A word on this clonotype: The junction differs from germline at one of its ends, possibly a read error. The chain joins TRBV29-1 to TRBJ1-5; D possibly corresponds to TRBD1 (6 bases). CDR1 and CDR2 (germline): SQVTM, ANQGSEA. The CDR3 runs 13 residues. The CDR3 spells CSVEDSRNQAQHF. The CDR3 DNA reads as TGCAGCGTTGAGGACAGTCGCAATCAGGCCCAGCATTTT. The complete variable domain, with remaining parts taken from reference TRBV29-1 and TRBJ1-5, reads SAVISQKPSRDICQRGTSLTIQCQVDSQVTMMFWYRQQPGQSLTLIATANQGSEATYESGFVIDKFPISRPNLTFSTLTVSNMSPEDSSIYLCSVEDSRNQAQHFGDGTRLSIL.

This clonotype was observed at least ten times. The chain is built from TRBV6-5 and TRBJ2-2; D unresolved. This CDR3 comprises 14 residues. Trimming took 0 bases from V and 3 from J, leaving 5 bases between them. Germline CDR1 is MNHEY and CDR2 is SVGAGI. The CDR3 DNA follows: TGTGCCAGCAGTTACTCAGCGTACACCGGGGAGCTGTTTTTT. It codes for CASSYSAYTGELFF.